The rows below give T cell receptor beta chains drawn from one sample of a study of shared T cell receptors in the human thymus. Profiling relied on immunoSEQ multiplex PCR, and the TCRdb table lists in-frame clones only, not all of them. This sample has 700,000 or so clones, with 75% to 90% found just once. A further study also used this sample, focusing on human thymus T cells.

The source material was thymocytes. Receptors were obtained from a girl in the first two years of life with a congenital heart defect. The CDR3 runs from the conserved cysteine through the conserved F or W. A D gene is named only where the DNA matches it firmly. Expanded clones get a size class; other rows say once, few or many, or leave the size out.

>-|TRBJ2-7|14|TRBV7-2|-
TGTGCCAGCAGCTTAGTGCACGGGACCTACGAGCAGTACTTC
CASSLVHGTYEQYF
>-|TRBJ1-2|14|TRBV7-2|TRBD1
TGTGCCAGCAGCCAAACGGGACAGGGTAATGGCTACACCTTC
CASSQTGQGNGYTF
>-|TRBJ1-5|15|TRBV4-1|-
TGCGCCAGCAGCCAAGTACGGGGAAGCAATCAGCCCCAGCATTTT
CASSQVRGSNQPQHF
>-|TRBJ2-4|13|TRBV6-5|-
TGTGCCAGCAGTTACGAGGGAAGGAACATTCAGTACTTC
CASSYEGRNIQYF
>-|TRBJ2-3|17|TRBV7-9|TRBD2
TGTGCCAGCGGCGCGGGGGGGGAAGGCGCTTCCACAGATACGCAGTATTTT
CASGAGGEGASTDTQYF
>-|TRBJ1-2|15|TRBV4-3|-
TGCGCCAGCAGCCCCTACACACCAGGGTACTATGGCTACACCTTC
CASSPYTPGYYGYTF
>-|TRBJ2-2|16|TRBV18|-
TGTGCCAGCTCACCACGTAGGAAAGGGGCAGGCGGGGAGCTGTTTTTT
CASSPRRKGAGGELFF
>-|TRBJ1-1|15|TRBV7-9|-
TGTGCCAGCAGCTTAGGGAGGGCCCTAAACACTGAAGCTTTCTTT
CASSLGRALNTEAFF
>-|TRBJ1-1|15|TRBV5-4|-
TGTGCCAGCAGCTTGGCGTACGGGGAGGGTGGTGAAGCTTTCTTT
CASSLAYGEGGEAFF
>once|TRBJ1-1|14|TRBV5-1|-
TGCGCCAGCAGCTTGGACAGTTATAACACTGAAGCTTTCTTT
CASSLDSYNTEAFF
>-|TRBJ2-4|16|TRBV2|TRBD2
TGTGCCTCCAGGTGGGGGGGACCACTAGCCAAAAACATTCAGTACTTC
CASRWGGPLAKNIQYF
>-|TRBJ1-2|16|TRBV7-4|TRBD1
TGTGCCAGCAGCTTGGTCCGGGACAGGGAAGAGGATGGCTACACCTTC
CASSLVRDREEDGYTF
>once|TRBJ2-7|15|TRBV16|-
TGTGCCAGCAGCGTCCGGGACACGGGAACCTACGAGCAGTACTTC
CASSVRDTGTYEQYF
>-|TRBJ2-7|15|TRBV6-5|TRBD1
TGTGCCAGCAGTTTCCAAGGGACAGAGACCTACGAGCAGTACTTC
CASSFQGTETYEQYF
>-|TRBJ2-7|15|TRBV2|TRBD1
TGTGCCAGCCTTGTGTTGGGACAGAGCTCCTACGAGCAGTACTTC
CASLVLGQSSYEQYF
>-|TRBJ1-3|15|TRBV5-5|-
TGTGCCAGCAGCTGGCCGGACAGATCTGGAAACACCATATATTTT
CASSWPDRSGNTIYF
>-|TRBJ1-3|15|TRBV2|-
TGTGCCAGCAGTCAGCCCGCTGGGCTTGGAAACACCATATATTTT
CASSQPAGLGNTIYF
>-|TRBJ1-1|10|TRBV10-2|-
TGCGCCAGCCAGGGTACTGAAGCTTTCTTT
CASQGTEAFF
>-|TRBJ2-7|11|TRBV20-1|-
TGCAGTGCTAAAGGCGGGGACGAGCAGTACTTC
CSAKGGDEQYF
>-|TRBJ2-2|19|TRBV5-5|TRBD1
TGTGCCAGCAGCCCCTGGAGCCAATTGACAGGGGGCTTAACCGGGGAGCTGTTTTTT
CASSPWSQLTGGLTGELFF
>-|TRBJ1-2|15|TRBV9|-
TGTGCCAGCAGCCCACAAGGACACTATACCCATGGCTACACCTTC
CASSPQGHYTHGYTF
>-|TRBJ2-2|15|TRBV29-1|-
TGCAGCGTTGAAGTTTGGGCTTCGAACACCGGGGAGCTGTTTTTT
CSVEVWASNTGELFF
>-|TRBJ2-1|17|TRBV10-3|TRBD2
TGTGCCATCAGTGAGACAGCGGGGGGGCTCTCCTACAATGAGCAGTTCTTC
CAISETAGGLSYNEQFF
>-|TRBJ1-2|15|TRBV5-1|-
TGCGCCAGCAGCCCACAGGGACCGGAGGACTATGGCTACACCTTC
CASSPQGPEDYGYTF
>-|TRBJ2-7|16|TRBV6-1|-
TGTGCCAGCAGTGATTTGGCCCCAGACGGGAGCTACGAGCAGTACTTC
CASSDLAPDGSYEQYF
>-|TRBJ2-7|13|TRBV29-1|-
TGCAGCGTTGCCGGAGGGAGCTCCTACGAGCAGTACTTC
CSVAGGSSYEQYF
>-|TRBJ2-3|16|TRBV6-1|TRBD2
TGTGCCAGCAGTGAACCGAGCGGGGACGGCACAGATACGCAGTATTTT
CASSEPSGDGTDTQYF
>-|TRBJ2-5|14|TRBV7-2|-
TGTGCCAGCAGCCGCCGGGACATCCAAGAGACCCAGTACTTC
CASSRRDIQETQYF
>-|TRBJ1-2|15|TRBV14|-
TGTGCCAGCAGCCAAGATAACCGGGTGAACTATGGCTACACCTTC
CASSQDNRVNYGYTF
>-|TRBJ1-3|16|TRBV2|-
TGTGCCAGCACCCCAAGGGTTGACAGTCTTGGAAACACCATATATTTT
CASTPRVDSLGNTIYF
>-|TRBJ2-7|16|TRBV4-1|-
TGCGCCAGCAGCCGCCCCTCTAGCGCCCCTCCCTACGAGCAGTACTTC
CASSRPSSAPPYEQYF
>few|TRBJ2-7|14|TRBV19|-
TGTGCCAGTAGTACAACAGGATTCTCCTACGAGCAGTACTTC
CASSTTGFSYEQYF
>-|TRBJ2-4|17|TRBV7-9|-
TGTGCCAGCAGCTTAGCGAGCCGGCAGGGGTCGGGAAACATTCAGTACTTC
CASSLASRQGSGNIQYF
>-|TRBJ1-1|12|TRBV19|TRBD1
TGTGCCAGTAGTATAAGGGACAGGGGAGCTTTCTTT
CASSIRDRGAFF
>once|TRBJ1-1|13|TRBV10-1|-
TGCGCCAGCAGTCACAACGGGGAGACTGAAGCTTTCTTT
CASSHNGETEAFF
>once|TRBJ2-5|11|TRBV20-1|TRBD1
TGCAGTGGACAGGGTGAAGGGACCCAGTACTTC
CSGQGEGTQYF
>-|TRBJ2-5|15|TRBV5-1|TRBD1
TGCGCCAGCAGCTTGGGACCGGGCCCAGGGGGGACCCAGTACTTC
CASSLGPGPGGTQYF
>-|TRBJ2-7|16|TRBV30|TRBD2
TGTGCCTGGACCCCCTGGGATGAGACTAGCGGCTACGAGCAGTACTTC
CAWTPWDETSGYEQYF
>-|TRBJ2-6|19|TRBV27|TRBD1
TGTGCCAGCAGTTTCCGACCGGGACAGACTCCTTCTGGGGCCAACGTCCTGACTTTC
CASSFRPGQTPSGANVLTF
>-|TRBJ1-4|14|TRBV6-5|-
TGTGCCAGCAGTTTGGGGGGAAGAGGTGAAAAACTGTTTTTT
CASSLGGRGEKLFF
>-|TRBJ1-3|17|TRBV29-1|-
TGCAGCGTTGAAGCTCGATCACCGGTCTATGCTGGAAACACCATATATTTT
CSVEARSPVYAGNTIYF
>once|TRBJ1-4|15|TRBV25-1|TRBD1
TGTGCCAGCAGTCGGCGGACAGGGGGCAGGGAAAAACTGTTTTTT
CASSRRTGGREKLFF
>-|TRBJ1-2|14|TRBV6-1|TRBD1
TGTGCCAGCAGATGGGGACAGGGTCGGTATGGCTACACCTTC
CASRWGQGRYGYTF
>-|TRBJ1-1|15|TRBV6-5|TRBD1
TGTGCCAGCAGGAGACAGGGTTTTAGAAACACTGAAGCTTTCTTT
CASRRQGFRNTEAFF
>-|TRBJ2-7|14|TRBV29-1|-
TGCAGCGTTGAAAGGGGGGGCAGGGCATACGAGCAGTACTTC
CSVERGGRAYEQYF
>-|TRBJ1-1|12|TRBV14|-
TGTGCCAGCAGCCATATGAACACTGAAGCTTTCTTT
CASSHMNTEAFF
>-|TRBJ2-2|15|TRBV10-3|-
TGTGCCATCAGTGAGCCGACAGACTCCACCGGGGAGCTGTTTTTT
CAISEPTDSTGELFF
>-|TRBJ2-7|16|TRBV5-6|-
TGTGCCAGCAGCTTGGTCAGGACGGGAGCTCCCTACGAGCAGTACTTC
CASSLVRTGAPYEQYF
>-|TRBJ2-1|18|TRBV6-1|TRBD2
TGTGCCAGCAGTGGACCTCCCGGGACTAGCGGGGGGATAGATGAGCAGTTCTTC
CASSGPPGTSGGIDEQFF
>-|TRBJ1-2|15|TRBV6-1|TRBD1
TGTGCCAGCAGTGAATACGGACAGGGGTACCATGGCTACACCTTC
CASSEYGQGYHGYTF
>-|TRBJ2-1|15|TRBV6-6|TRBD2
TGTGCCAGCAGTTACAGGCTCGGGGGGTCCCATGAGCAGTTCTTC
CASSYRLGGSHEQFF
>-|TRBJ1-2|15|TRBV6-5|TRBD1
TGTGCCAGCAGTTACCGCGGACAGGCTTCGATCCGGTACACCTTC
CASSYRGQASIRYTF
>once|TRBJ1-1|19|TRBV7-9|TRBD1
TGTGCCAGCAGTCGGACAGGGTCTAGAAGAAGGCCTAAACACACTGAAGCTTTCTTT
CASSRTGSRRRPKHTEAFF
>-|TRBJ2-6|19|TRBV15|-
TGTGCCACCAGCAGAGATACCGTCAGGGCAGAAAATGGGGCCAACGTCCTGACTTTC
CATSRDTVRAENGANVLTF